This T cell receptor beta chain was captured by sequencing in a study of T-cell memory formation after mild COVID-19. Study summary: In these data, TCR clusters were largely donor specific. Study observations and caveats: Clones from the second wave (peaking day 37) had unconfirmed SARS-CoV-2 specificity. Clones that contracted clustered mainly in CM and EM if CD4+ and in EMRA if CD8+. That cross-reactive memory joined was suggested by some responding clones appearing in pre-infection memory.

Each CDR3 protein is one row after TCRdb ran MiXCR on the 5' RACE reads. Here the sample spans approximately 480,000 distinct CDR3 sequences, about 18% being singletons. This CDR3 region has 13 residues. Germline values: CDR1 DFQATT, CDR2 SNEGSKA (reference sequence). This clonotype was counted a single time. Its antigen remains unidentified. At one end, the junction sequence differs from germline, possibly due to a read error. This clonotype originated in an adult woman who had mild COVID-19 (a few samples of this study predate the infection). Cell type and time point are not known. The sample consisted of PBMCs or a T cell subset sorted from them (not recorded which). The chain recombines TRBV20-1 with TRBJ1-1; no definite D call. CDR3: CSPRGYMNTEAFF. CDR3 DNA sequence: TGCAGTCCTAGAGGGTATATGAACACTGAAGCTTTCTTT.